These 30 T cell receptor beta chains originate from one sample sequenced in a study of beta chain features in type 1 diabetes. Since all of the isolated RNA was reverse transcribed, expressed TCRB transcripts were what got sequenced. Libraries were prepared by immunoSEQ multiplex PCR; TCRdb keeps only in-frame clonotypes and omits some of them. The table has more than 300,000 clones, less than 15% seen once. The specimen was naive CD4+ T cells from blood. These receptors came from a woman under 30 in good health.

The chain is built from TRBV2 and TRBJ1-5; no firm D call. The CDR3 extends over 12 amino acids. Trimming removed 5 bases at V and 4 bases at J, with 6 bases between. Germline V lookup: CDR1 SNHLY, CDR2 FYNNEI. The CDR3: CASSWQNQPQHF. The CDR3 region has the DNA TGTGCCAGCAGTTGGCAGAATCAGCCCCAGCATTTT.

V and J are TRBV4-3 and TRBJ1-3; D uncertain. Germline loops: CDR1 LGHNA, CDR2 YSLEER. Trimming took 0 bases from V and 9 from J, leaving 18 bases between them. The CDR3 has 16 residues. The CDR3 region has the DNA TGCGCCAGCAGCCAAGATAATGGTGAGGGCGGACGCACCATATATTTT. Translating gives CASSQDNGEGGRTIYF.

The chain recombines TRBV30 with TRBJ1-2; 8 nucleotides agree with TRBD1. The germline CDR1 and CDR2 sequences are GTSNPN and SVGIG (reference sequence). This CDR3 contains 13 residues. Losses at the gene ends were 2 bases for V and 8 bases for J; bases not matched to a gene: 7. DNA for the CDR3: TGTGCCTGGAGTACGGGCCCAGGGGGCGGCTACACCTTC. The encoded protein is CAWSTGPGGGYTF.

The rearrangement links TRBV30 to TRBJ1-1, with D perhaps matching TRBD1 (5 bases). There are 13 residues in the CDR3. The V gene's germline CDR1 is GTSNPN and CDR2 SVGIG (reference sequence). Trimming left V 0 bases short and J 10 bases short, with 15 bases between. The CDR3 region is CAWSVRGLSSAFF. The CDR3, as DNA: TGTGCCTGGAGTGTACGGGGGTTGTCATCAGCTTTCTTT.

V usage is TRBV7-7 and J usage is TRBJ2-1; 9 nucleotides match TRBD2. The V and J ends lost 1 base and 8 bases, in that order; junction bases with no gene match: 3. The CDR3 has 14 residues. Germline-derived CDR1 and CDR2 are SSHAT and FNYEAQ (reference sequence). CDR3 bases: TGTGCCAGCAGCTTAGGCGGGGGGGAGGATGAGCAGTTCTTC. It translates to CASSLGGGEDEQFF.

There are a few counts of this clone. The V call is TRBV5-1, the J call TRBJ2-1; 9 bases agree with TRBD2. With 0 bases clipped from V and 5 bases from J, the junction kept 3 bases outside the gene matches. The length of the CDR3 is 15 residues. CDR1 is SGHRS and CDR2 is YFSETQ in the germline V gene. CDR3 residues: CASSLVAGGHNEQFF. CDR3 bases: TGCGCCAGCAGCTTGGTGGCGGGAGGGCACAATGAGCAGTTCTTC.

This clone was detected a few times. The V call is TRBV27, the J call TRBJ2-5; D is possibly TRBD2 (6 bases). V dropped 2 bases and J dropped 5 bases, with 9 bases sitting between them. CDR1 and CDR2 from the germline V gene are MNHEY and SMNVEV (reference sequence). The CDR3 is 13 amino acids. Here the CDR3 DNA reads TGTGCCAGCAGTTTAGGTGGGGGGGAGACCCAGTACTTC. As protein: CASSLGGGETQYF.

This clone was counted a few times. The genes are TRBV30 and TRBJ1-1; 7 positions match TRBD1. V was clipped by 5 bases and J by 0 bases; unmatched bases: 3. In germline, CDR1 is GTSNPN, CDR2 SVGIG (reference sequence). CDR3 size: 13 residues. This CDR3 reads CAWFTGVNTEAFF. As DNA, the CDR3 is TGTGCCTGGTTTACAGGGGTGAACACTGAAGCTTTCTTT.

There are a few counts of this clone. Here the CDR3 reads CASSVDEGGRNTIYF. For the CDR3, the DNA is TGTGCCAGCAGCGTAGATGAGGGAGGAAGAAACACCATATATTTT. This chain uses TRBV9 with TRBJ1-3; D call uncertain. The CDR3 is 15 residues long. Germline V gene data show CDR1 as SGDLS and CDR2 as YYNGEE. V was trimmed by 0 bases and J by 5 bases, leaving 12 bases between them.

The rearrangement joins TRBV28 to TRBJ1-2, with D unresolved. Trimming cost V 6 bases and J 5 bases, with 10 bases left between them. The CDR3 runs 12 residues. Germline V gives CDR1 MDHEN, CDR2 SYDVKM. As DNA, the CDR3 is TGTGCCAGCAGCGACCCGGGTTATGGCTACACCTTC. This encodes CASSDPGYGYTF.

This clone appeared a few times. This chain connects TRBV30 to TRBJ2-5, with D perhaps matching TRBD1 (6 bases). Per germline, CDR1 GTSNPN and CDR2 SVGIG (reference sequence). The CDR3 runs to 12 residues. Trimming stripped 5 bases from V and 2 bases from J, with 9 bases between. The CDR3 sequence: CAWRQAQETQYF. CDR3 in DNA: TGTGCCTGGCGACAGGCTCAAGAGACCCAGTACTTC.

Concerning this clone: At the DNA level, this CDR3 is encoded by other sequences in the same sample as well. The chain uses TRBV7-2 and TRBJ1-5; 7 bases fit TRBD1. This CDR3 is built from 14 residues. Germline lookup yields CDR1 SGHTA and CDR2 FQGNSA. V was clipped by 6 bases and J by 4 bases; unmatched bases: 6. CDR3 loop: CASSLRQGNQPQHF. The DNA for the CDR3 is TGTGCCAGCAGTTTAAGACAGGGAAATCAGCCCCAGCATTTT.

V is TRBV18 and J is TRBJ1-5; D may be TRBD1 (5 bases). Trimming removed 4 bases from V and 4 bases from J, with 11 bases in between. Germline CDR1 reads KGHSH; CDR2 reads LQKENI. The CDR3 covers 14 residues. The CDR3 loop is CASSLGLQNQPQHF. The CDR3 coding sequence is TGTGCCAGCTCACTGGGACTCCAGAATCAGCCCCAGCATTTT.

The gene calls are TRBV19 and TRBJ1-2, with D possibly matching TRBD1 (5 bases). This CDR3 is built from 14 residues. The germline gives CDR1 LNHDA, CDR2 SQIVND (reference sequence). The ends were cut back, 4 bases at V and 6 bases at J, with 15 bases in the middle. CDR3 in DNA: TGTGCCAGTAGTAACAGACAGCTTCCGGATGGCTACACCTTC. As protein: CASSNRQLPDGYTF.

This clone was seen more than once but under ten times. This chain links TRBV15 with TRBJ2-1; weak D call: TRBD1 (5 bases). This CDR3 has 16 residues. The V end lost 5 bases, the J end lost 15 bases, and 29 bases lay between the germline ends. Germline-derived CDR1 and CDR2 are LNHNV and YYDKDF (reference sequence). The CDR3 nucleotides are TGTGCCACCAGCCGCCTCTCTGGCGGCCGCCCGGTGGGGCTGTTCTTC. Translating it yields CATSRLSGGRPVGLFF.

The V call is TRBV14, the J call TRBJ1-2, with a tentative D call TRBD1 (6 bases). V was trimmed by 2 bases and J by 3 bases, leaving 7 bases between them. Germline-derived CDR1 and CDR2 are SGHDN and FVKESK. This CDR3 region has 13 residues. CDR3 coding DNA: TGTGCCAGCAGCCAACAGGGGTACTATGGCTACACCTTC. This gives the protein CASSQQGYYGYTF. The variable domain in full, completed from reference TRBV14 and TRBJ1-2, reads EAGVTQFPSHSVIEKGQTVTLRCDPISGHDNLYWYRRVMGKEIKFLLHFVKESKQDESGMPNNRFLAERTGGTYSTLKVQPAELEDSGVYFCASSQQGYYGYTFGSGTRLTVV.

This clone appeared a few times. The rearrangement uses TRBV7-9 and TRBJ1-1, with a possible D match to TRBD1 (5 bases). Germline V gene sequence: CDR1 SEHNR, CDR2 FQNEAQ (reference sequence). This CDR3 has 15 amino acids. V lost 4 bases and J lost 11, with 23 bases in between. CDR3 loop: CASSSQLLAGGRAFF. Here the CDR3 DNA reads TGTGCCAGCAGCTCACAATTACTGGCCGGGGGACGGGCTTTCTTT.

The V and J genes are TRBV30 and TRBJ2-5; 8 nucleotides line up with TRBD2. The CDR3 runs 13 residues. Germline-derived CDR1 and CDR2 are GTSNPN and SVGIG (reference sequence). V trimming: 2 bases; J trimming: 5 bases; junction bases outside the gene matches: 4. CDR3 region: CAWSRGGDETQYF. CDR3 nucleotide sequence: TGTGCCTGGAGTCGGGGGGGCGACGAGACCCAGTACTTC.

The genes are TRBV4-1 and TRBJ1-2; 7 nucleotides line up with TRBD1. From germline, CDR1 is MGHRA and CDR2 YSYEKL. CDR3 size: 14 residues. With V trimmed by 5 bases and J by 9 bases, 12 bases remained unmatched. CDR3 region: CASSWTGGGRSYTF. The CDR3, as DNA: TGCGCCAGCAGCTGGACAGGTGGGGGTAGGAGCTACACCTTC.

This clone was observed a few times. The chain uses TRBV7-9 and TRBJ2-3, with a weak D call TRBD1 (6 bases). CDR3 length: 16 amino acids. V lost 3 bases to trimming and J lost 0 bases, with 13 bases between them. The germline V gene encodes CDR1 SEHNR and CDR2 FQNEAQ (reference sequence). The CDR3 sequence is CASSLDGTPSTDTQYF. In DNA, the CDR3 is TGTGCCAGCAGCTTGGACGGGACACCGAGCACAGATACGCAGTATTTT.

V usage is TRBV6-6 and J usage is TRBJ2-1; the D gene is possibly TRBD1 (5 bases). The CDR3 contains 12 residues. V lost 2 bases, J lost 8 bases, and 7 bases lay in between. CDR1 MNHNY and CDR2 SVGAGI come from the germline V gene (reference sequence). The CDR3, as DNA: TGTGCCAGCAGTTACAGGGGCCATGAGCAGTTCTTC. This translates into CASSYRGHEQFF.

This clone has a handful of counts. CDR3 residues: CSAQSYNEQFF. DNA of the CDR3: TGCAGTGCGCAGTCCTACAATGAGCAGTTCTTC. The chain employs TRBV20-1 and TRBJ2-1, with D hard to call. Trimming removed 6 bases at V and 1 base at J, with 4 bases between. The CDR3 is made up of 11 amino acids. Germline values: CDR1 DFQATT, CDR2 SNEGSKA (reference sequence).

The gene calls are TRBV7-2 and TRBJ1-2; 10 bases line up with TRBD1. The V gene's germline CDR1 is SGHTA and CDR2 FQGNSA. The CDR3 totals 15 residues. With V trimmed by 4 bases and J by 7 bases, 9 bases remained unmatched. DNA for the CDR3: TGTGCCAGCAGCTCGAGACAGGGGGCGAGTTTTGGCTACACCTTC. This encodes CASSSRQGASFGYTF.

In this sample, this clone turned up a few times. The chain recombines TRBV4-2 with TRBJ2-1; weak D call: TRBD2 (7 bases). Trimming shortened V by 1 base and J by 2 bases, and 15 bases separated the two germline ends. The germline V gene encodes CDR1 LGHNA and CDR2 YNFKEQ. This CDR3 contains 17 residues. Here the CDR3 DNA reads TGTGCCAGCAGCCAAGGTCCACGGGGGGCTGCCTACAATGAGCAGTTCTTC. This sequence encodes CASSQGPRGAAYNEQFF.

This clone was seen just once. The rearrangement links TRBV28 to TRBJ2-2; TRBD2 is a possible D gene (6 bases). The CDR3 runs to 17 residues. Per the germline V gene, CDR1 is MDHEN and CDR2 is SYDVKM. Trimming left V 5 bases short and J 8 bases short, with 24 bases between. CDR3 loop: CASSILATGYHRGELFF. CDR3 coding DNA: TGTGCCAGCAGTATCCTAGCGACCGGATATCACCGGGGGGAGCTGTTTTTT.

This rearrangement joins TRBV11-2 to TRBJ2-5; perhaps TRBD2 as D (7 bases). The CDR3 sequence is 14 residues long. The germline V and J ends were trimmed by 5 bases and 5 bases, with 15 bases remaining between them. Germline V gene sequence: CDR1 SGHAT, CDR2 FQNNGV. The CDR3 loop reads CASSPGGGWETQYF. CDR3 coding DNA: TGTGCCAGCAGCCCTGGGGGGGGCTGGGAGACCCAGTACTTC.

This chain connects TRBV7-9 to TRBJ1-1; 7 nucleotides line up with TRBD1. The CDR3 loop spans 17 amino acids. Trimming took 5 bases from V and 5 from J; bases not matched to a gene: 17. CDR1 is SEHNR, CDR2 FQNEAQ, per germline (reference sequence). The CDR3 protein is CASSDRFDREDRTEAFF. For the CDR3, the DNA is TGTGCCAGCAGCGATCGCTTCGACAGGGAGGATCGAACTGAAGCTTTCTTT.

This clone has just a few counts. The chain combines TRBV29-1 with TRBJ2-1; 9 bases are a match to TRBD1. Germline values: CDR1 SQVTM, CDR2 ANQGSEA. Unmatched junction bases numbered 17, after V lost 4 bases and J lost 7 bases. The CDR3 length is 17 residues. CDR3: CSVGYRGPNNRGNEQFF. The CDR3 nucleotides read TGCAGCGTTGGCTACAGGGGGCCCAATAACAGGGGGAATGAGCAGTTCTTC.

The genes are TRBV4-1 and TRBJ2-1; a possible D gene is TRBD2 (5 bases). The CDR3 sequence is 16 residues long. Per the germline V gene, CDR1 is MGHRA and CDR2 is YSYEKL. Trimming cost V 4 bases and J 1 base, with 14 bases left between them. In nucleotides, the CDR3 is TGCGCCAGCAGCCCAATAGGGAGATCTTCCTACAATGAGCAGTTCTTC. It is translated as CASSPIGRSSYNEQFF.

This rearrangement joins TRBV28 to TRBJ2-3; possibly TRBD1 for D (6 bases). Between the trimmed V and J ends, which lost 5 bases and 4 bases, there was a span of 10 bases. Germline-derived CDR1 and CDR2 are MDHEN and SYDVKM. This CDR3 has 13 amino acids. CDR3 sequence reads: CASSPTGPDTQYF. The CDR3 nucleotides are TGTGCCAGCAGTCCTACAGGGCCAGATACGCAGTATTTT.